This TCR beta chain was profiled in a study of blood T cell repertoires in COVID-19. Germline trimming cut 5 bases from V and 0 bases from J; bases unmatched to any gene: 6. Germline lookup yields CDR1 SEHNR and CDR2 FQNEAQ (reference sequence). The CDR3 sequence is 15 residues long. TCRdb's copy holds only in-frame clones and misses some; the assay was immunoSEQ multiplex PCR. The data show about 180,000 clones, around 80% seen once. The specimen was peripheral blood. The V and J genes are TRBV7-9 and TRBJ2-7; 8 bases map to TRBD1. The clonotype was recovered from a man in his 70s with active or convalescent COVID-19. The CDR3 nucleotides read TGTGCCAGCAGCACCTCCGGGACAGGCTCCTACGAGCAGTACTTC. This codes for CASSTSGTGSYEQYF.